The 32 T cell receptor beta chains presented below share a single source sample, sequenced in a study of T cell changes during pregnancy in multiple sclerosis. The assay was immunoSEQ multiplex PCR, and TCRdb's table has in-frame clones only and misses some. The sample has approximately 80,000 clones; roughly nine tenths are singletons. The specimen comprised PBMCs, sampled in the first trimester of pregnancy. Receptor source: a female donor in good health, serving as a control in a pregnancy study. Some clones in this sample may be carry-over from other donors' samples.

The chain is built from TRBV6-5 and TRBJ2-1, with TRBD2 matching 8 bases. Unmatched junction bases numbered 5, after V lost 5 bases and J lost 5 bases. The CDR3 contains 14 residues. Germline CDR1 and CDR2: MNHEY and SVGAGI. Written as DNA, the CDR3 is TGTGCCAGCAGTCTATCACTAGCGGACAATGAGCAGTTCTTC. It is translated as CASSLSLADNEQFF.

J is TRBJ2-3 and V is TRBV18; 8 positions agree with TRBD1. This CDR3 contains 18 residues. J was trimmed by 0 bases and V by 0 bases; bases with no gene match: 8. Germline V gives CDR1 KGHSH, CDR2 LQKENI. CDR3 loop: CASSPPQGDSPSTDTQYF. For the CDR3, the DNA is TGTGCCAGCTCACCACCACAGGGGGACTCCCCCAGCACAGATACGCAGTATTTT.

This sequence joins TRBV7-2 and TRBJ2-1, with D possibly TRBD2 on 5 matching bases. Trimming removed 8 bases from V and 7 bases from J, with 15 bases in between. Germline CDR1 is SGHTA and CDR2 is FQGNSA. The CDR3 extends over 13 amino acids. The CDR3 DNA reads TGTGCCAGCGGGAGTGCCCCATCTAATGAGCAGTTCTTC. It codes for CASGSAPSNEQFF.

The CDR3 nucleotides read TGTGCCAGCAGCCCTGTCCGGGATAAGGGGGCCGCGGGGCAACGGACCCAGTACTTC. Its protein is CASSPVRDKGAAGQRTQYF. The J gene is TRBJ2-5, the V gene TRBV5-4; D perhaps matches TRBD1 (7 bases). The CDR3 sequence is 19 residues long. Trimming shortened V by 4 bases and J by 7 bases, and 32 bases separated the two germline ends. Looked up from germline, CDR1 is SGHNT and CDR2 is YYREEE (reference sequence). Combining the CDR3 with reference TRBV5-4 and TRBJ2-5 gives the whole variable domain ETGVTQSPTHLIKTRGQQVTLRCSSQSGHNTVSWYQQALGQGPQFIFQYYREEENGRGNFPPRFSGLQFPNYSSELNVNALELDDSALYLCASSPVRDKGAAGQRTQYFGPGTRLLVL.

The chain has TRBV27 and TRBJ1-5; no clear D. The CDR3 extends over 14 amino acids. Trimming left V 8 bases short and J 2 bases short, with 13 bases between. Germline V gene sequence: CDR1 MNHEY, CDR2 SMNVEV (reference sequence). CDR3 nucleotide sequence: TGTGCCAGCGGTCGACTGGGTGGCAATCAGCCCCAGCATTTT. Residues: CASGRLGGNQPQHF.

Only one count was recorded for this clone. This chain uses TRBV18 with TRBJ1-4; D is perhaps TRBD1 (5 bases). The CDR3 totals 14 residues. Trimming removed 1 base at V and 8 bases at J, with 11 bases between. Per germline, CDR1 KGHSH and CDR2 LQKENI. In DNA form, the CDR3 reads TGTGCCAGCTCACCACGCAGGGAAGGGGAAAAACTGTTTTTT. Translating it yields CASSPRREGEKLFF.

The chain couples TRBV7-9 to TRBJ2-1, with D uncertain. The germline gives CDR1 SEHNR, CDR2 FQNEAQ (reference sequence). Trimming cost V 4 bases and J 7 bases, with 5 bases left between them. The CDR3 contains 11 residues. Written as DNA, the CDR3 is TGTGCCAGCAGCTCCCTAAATGAGCAGTTCTTC. Amino acids: CASSSLNEQFF.

This chain links TRBV6-1 with TRBJ2-7; D unclear. Germline CDR1 and CDR2: MNHNS and SASEGT. The length of the CDR3 is 13 residues. V was clipped by 4 bases and J by 2 bases, with 9 bases between them. The CDR3 spells CASSVNVAYEQYF. In DNA form, the CDR3 reads TGTGCCAGCAGTGTGAACGTAGCCTACGAGCAGTACTTC.

J is TRBJ2-7 and V is TRBV7-2; 9 bases are shared with TRBD1. The CDR3 totals 15 residues. CDR1 and CDR2 from the germline V gene are SGHTA and FQGNSA. V was clipped by 4 bases and J by 2 bases; unmatched bases: 6. CDR3 DNA sequence: TGTGCCAGCAGCTCTAGGACAGGGGAGGCCTACGAGCAGTACTTC. Encoded protein: CASSSRTGEAYEQYF.

The chain links TRBV19 to TRBJ1-2; 9 nucleotides agree with TRBD1. From germline, CDR1 is LNHDA and CDR2 SQIVND (reference sequence). The CDR3 loop spans 14 amino acids. The ends lost 7 bases at V and 8 bases at J; junction bases unmatched: 11. CDR3 nucleotides: TGTGCCAGTACCCCGGGACAGGGCGCGGGAGGCTACACCTTC. Its translation is CASTPGQGAGGYTF.

The genes are TRBV19 and TRBJ2-1; possible D gene TRBD1, 5 bases. The V end was cut by 4 bases, the J end by 8 bases, with 9 bases between. The CDR3 has 12 residues. Per germline, CDR1 LNHDA and CDR2 SQIVND (reference sequence). The CDR3 sequence is CASSTQGYEQFF. CDR3 nucleotide sequence: TGTGCCAGTAGTACTCAGGGCTATGAGCAGTTCTTC.

This chain connects TRBV19 to TRBJ1-1; D gene ambiguous. Germline CDR1 reads LNHDA; CDR2 reads SQIVND (reference sequence). The V end lost 10 bases, the J end lost 5 bases, and 11 bases lay between the germline ends. CDR3 length equals 11 residues. This chain's CDR3 is CATIAGTEAFF. The CDR3 nucleotides read TGTGCCACTATCGCCGGGACTGAAGCTTTCTTT.

The chain combines TRBV7-2 with TRBJ2-5; D is perhaps TRBD1 (6 bases). Germline V gene lookup returns CDR1 SGHTA and CDR2 FQGNSA. V was pared by 6 bases and J by 2 bases, with 13 bases between. The CDR3 contains 14 residues. CDR3 in DNA: TGTGCCAGCAGTTGGGGACAAGCGCAAGAGACCCAGTACTTC. Protein: CASSWGQAQETQYF.

The chain uses TRBV19 and TRBJ2-7, with 12 bases identical to TRBD2. This CDR3 is 14 amino acids long. V was pared by 3 bases and J by 4 bases, with 1 base of the junction left unmatched. Germline V gives CDR1 LNHDA, CDR2 SQIVND (reference sequence). The CDR3 DNA reads TGTGCCAGTAGTATGACTAGCGGGAGTTACGAGCAGTACTTC. Translation gives CASSMTSGSYEQYF.

The chain joins TRBV7-8 to TRBJ2-6; D may be TRBD1 (6 bases). The CDR3 totals 16 residues. The V gene's germline CDR1 is SGHVS and CDR2 FQNEAQ. V was pared by 5 bases and J by 4 bases, with 15 bases between. CDR3 nucleotides: TGTGCCAGCAGCAAAAACAGGGTGTCGGGGGCCAACGTCCTGACTTTC. It translates to CASSKNRVSGANVLTF.

The V and J genes are TRBV28 and TRBJ2-7, with D possibly matching TRBD1 (5 bases). The germline V and J ends were trimmed by 1 base and 2 bases, with 9 bases remaining between them. From germline, CDR1 is MDHEN and CDR2 SYDVKM. This CDR3 contains 14 residues. This CDR3 is CASSLSRDTYEQYF. The DNA for the CDR3 is TGTGCCAGCAGTTTATCCAGGGATACCTACGAGCAGTACTTC.

The chain couples TRBV6-6 to TRBJ1-1; 7 bases align to TRBD1. Germline CDR1 and CDR2: MNHNY and SVGAGI (reference sequence). V lost 7 bases and J lost 3; bases outside the gene matches: 5. The CDR3 loop spans 13 amino acids. CDR3: CASKWQGDTEAFF. Here the CDR3 DNA reads TGTGCCAGCAAGTGGCAGGGGGACACTGAAGCTTTCTTT.

The rearrangement uses TRBV29-1 and TRBJ2-5; 7 bases agree with TRBD2. The J segment lost 5 bases and the V segment lost 4 bases, leaving 10 bases of the junction unmatched. The CDR3 has 14 residues. Germline lookup yields CDR1 SQVTM and CDR2 ANQGSEA. CDR3 DNA: TGCAGCGTTGCATCTAGCGGCTCCTTCGAGACCCAGTACTTC. This encodes CSVASSGSFETQYF. Full variable domain (rest looked up from reference TRBV29-1 and TRBJ2-5): SAVISQKPSRDICQRGTSLTIQCQVDSQVTMMFWYRQQPGQSLTLIATANQGSEATYESGFVIDKFPISRPNLTFSTLTVSNMSPEDSSIYLCSVASSGSFETQYFGPGTRLLVL.

V and J are TRBV28 and TRBJ2-3; maybe TRBD1 (6 bases). Germline assignment: CDR1 MDHEN and CDR2 SYDVKM. CDR3 length: 13 residues. Trimming pared 4 bases from V and 6 bases from J, leaving 11 bases between. The chain's CDR3 is CASSSAGVDTQYF. DNA for the CDR3: TGTGCCAGCAGTTCCGCAGGGGTCGATACGCAGTATTTT. The entire variable domain, with the rest obtained from reference TRBV28 and TRBJ2-3, is as follows: DVKVTQSSRYLVKRTGEKVFLECVQDMDHENMFWYRQDPGLGLRLIYFSYDVKMKEKGDIPEGYSVSREKKERFSLILESASTNQTSMYLCASSSAGVDTQYFGPGTRLTVL.

This chain connects TRBV28 to TRBJ2-2; weak D call: TRBD1 (5 bases). The ends were cut back, 9 bases at V and 0 bases at J, with 8 bases in the middle. Germline lookup yields CDR1 MDHEN and CDR2 SYDVKM. The CDR3 has 13 residues. The CDR3 loop is CASQGTNTGELFF. The CDR3 bases are TGTGCCAGTCAGGGTACGAACACCGGGGAGCTGTTTTTT.

The chain employs TRBV5-4 and TRBJ2-3; no firm D call. CDR1 is SGHNT and CDR2 is YYREEE in the germline V gene (reference sequence). The V end lost 3 bases, the J end lost 2 bases, and 4 bases lay between the germline ends. The CDR3 length is 12 residues. CDR3 region: CASSSNTDTQYF. CDR3 DNA sequence: TGTGCCAGCAGCTCCAACACAGATACGCAGTATTTT.

The CDR3 nucleotides are TGTGCCAGCAGCGTAGCCGGGACTAGCGGGAGTGTAGATACGCAGTATTTT. Protein sequence: CASSVAGTSGSVDTQYF. The chain combines TRBV9 with TRBJ2-3; 14 positions match TRBD2. After removal of 0 bases from V and 5 bases from J, the junction contained 5 bases not matched to a gene. The length of the CDR3 is 17 residues. CDR1 is SGDLS and CDR2 is YYNGEE in the germline V gene.

The chain has TRBV6-1 and TRBJ2-6; D is uncertain. The germline gives CDR1 MNHNS, CDR2 SASEGT. Trimming pared 6 bases from V and 2 bases from J, leaving 5 bases between. The CDR3 loop spans 13 amino acids. CDR3 sequence (DNA): TGTGCCAGCAGGGGCGCTGGGGCCAACGTCCTGACTTTC. It yields the protein CASRGAGANVLTF.

The rearrangement links TRBV4-1 to TRBJ1-1; D not certain. Germline-derived CDR1 and CDR2 are MGHRA and YSYEKL. The germline V and J ends were trimmed by 4 bases and 4 bases, with 16 bases remaining between them. CDR3 length equals 15 residues. CDR3 amino acids: CASSPRQKGGTEAFF. CDR3 nucleotides: TGCGCCAGCAGCCCCCGACAAAAAGGAGGCACTGAAGCTTTCTTT.

This clone is judged medium-sized. The chain links TRBV15 to TRBJ2-7; tentatively, D is TRBD1 (6 bases). CDR3 size: 16 residues. Germline CDR1 LNHNV, CDR2 YYDKDF (reference sequence). Between the trimmed V and J ends, which lost 4 bases and 2 bases, there was a span of 18 bases. The CDR3 spells CATSTRQVILTYEQYF. For the CDR3, the DNA is TGTGCCACCAGCACCCGACAGGTAATCCTTACCTACGAGCAGTACTTC.

CDR3 protein: CASSREEYNEQFF. The CDR3 coding sequence is TGTGCCAGCTCACGAGAGGAGTACAATGAGCAGTTCTTC. The rearrangement links TRBV18 to TRBJ2-1, with D unclear. Germline CDR1 is KGHSH and CDR2 is LQKENI. There are 13 residues in the CDR3. Trimming removed 4 bases from V and 4 bases from J, with 8 bases in between.

The rearrangement uses TRBV27 and TRBJ2-7, with TRBD1 identical over 9 bases. The CDR3 is made up of 13 amino acids. The germline gives CDR1 MNHEY, CDR2 SMNVEV (reference sequence). J gave up 5 bases and V 6 bases, and 5 bases lay outside the gene matches. The CDR3 loop reads CASSWDRENEQYF. The CDR3 bases are TGTGCCAGCAGCTGGGACAGGGAAAACGAGCAGTACTTC.

This chain uses TRBV10-3 with TRBJ2-2; the D gene is possibly TRBD1 (5 bases). V dropped 11 bases and J dropped 0 bases, with 10 bases sitting between them. There are 13 residues in the CDR3. CDR1 ENHRY and CDR2 SYGVKD come from the germline V gene. The CDR3, as DNA: TGTGCCGTAAGGGGCGCGAACACCGGGGAGCTGTTTTTT. Translating it yields CAVRGANTGELFF.

The chain joins TRBV7-2 to TRBJ1-4, with D uncertain. Trimming took off 1 base at V and 7 bases at J, with 13 bases between the two ends. This CDR3 is built from 15 residues. Germline V gene lookup returns CDR1 SGHTA and CDR2 FQGNSA. As DNA, the CDR3 is TGTGCCAGCAGCTTAGTACGGGGAACGGGTGAAAAACTGTTTTTT. It specifies CASSLVRGTGEKLFF. The whole variable domain, filled in from reference TRBV7-2 and TRBJ1-4, reads GAGVSQSPSNKVTEKGKDVELRCDPISGHTALYWYRQSLGQGLEFLIYFQGNSAPDKSGLPSDRFSAERTGGSVSTLTIQRTQQEDSAVYLCASSLVRGTGEKLFFGSGTQLSVL.

This chain joins TRBV28 and TRBJ1-1; no definite D call. The length of the CDR3 is 17 residues. Trimming removed 5 bases from V and 0 bases from J, with 19 bases in between. Germline CDR1 and CDR2: MDHEN and SYDVKM. The CDR3 here is CASSPHGRLKVNTEAFF. The CDR3 DNA is TGTGCCAGCAGTCCACATGGGAGGCTAAAGGTGAACACTGAAGCTTTCTTT.

The V and J genes are TRBV5-6 and TRBJ2-2; TRBD1 matches 9 bases. The CDR3 extends over 17 amino acids. CDR1 is SGHDT and CDR2 is YYEEEE in the germline V gene. Trimming at V came to 0 bases and at J to 4 bases, leaving 7 bases not matched to a gene. The CDR3 DNA sequence: TGTGCCAGCAGCTTGGGGACAGGGGTGGTTCGCACCGGGGAGCTGTTTTTT. It translates to CASSLGTGVVRTGELFF.

Notes on this clone: The junction differs from germline at one of its ends, possibly a read error. This sequence joins TRBV18 and TRBJ1-5; weak D call: TRBD1 (6 bases). Germline CDR1 is KGHSH and CDR2 is LQKENI. The CDR3 is 17 amino acids. In DNA form, the CDR3 reads TGTGCCAGTTCACCATTGGGGGGCGGGGGAGGAAATCAGCCCCAGCATTTT. Residues: CASSPLGGGGGNQPQHF.